One and the same sample provided the 26 T cell receptor beta chains below, sequenced in a study of T cell responses to AZD1222 COVID-19 vaccine. Sequencing was performed with immunoSEQ multiplex PCR; in TCRdb, only in-frame clones are kept and a portion is missing. Of roughly 120,000 clones in the sample, approximately 90% were seen once. The sample consisted of peripheral blood, taken on day 0 of AZD1222 vaccination. The receptors shown here come from an adult in good health.

This clone was found a few times. The CDR3: CASSASGNTIYF. CDR3 DNA sequence: TGTGCCAGCAGCGCCTCTGGAAACACCATATATTTT. The chain uses TRBV13 and TRBJ1-3, with D hard to call. The V gene's germline CDR1 is PRHDT and CDR2 FYEKMQ (reference sequence). Trimming stripped 5 bases from V and 0 bases from J, with 2 bases between. The CDR3 runs to 12 residues. The full variable domain, in which reference TRBV13 and TRBJ1-3 provide the parts outside the CDR3, is AAGVIQSPRHLIKEKRETATLKCYPIPRHDTVYWYQQGPGQDPQFLISFYEKMQSDKGSIPDRFSAQQFSDYHSELNMSSLELGDSALYFCASSASGNTIYFGEGSWLTVV.

In nucleotides, the CDR3 is TGTGCCAGTTCAAAAACTAGACAGGGCGGGTTTGTGGATACGCAGTATTTT. This encodes CASSKTRQGGFVDTQYF. The chain employs TRBV19 and TRBJ2-3; 7 nucleotides match TRBD1. Germline CDR1 and CDR2: LNHDA and SQIVND (reference sequence). The CDR3 is 17 residues long. J lost 6 bases, V lost 8 bases, and 20 bases had no gene match. Full variable domain (outside the CDR3, taken from reference TRBV19 and TRBJ2-3): DGGITQSPKYLFRKEGQNVTLSCEQNLNHDAMYWYRQDPGQGLRLIYYSQIVNDFQKGDIAEGYSVSREKKESFPLTVTSAQKNPTAFYLCASSKTRQGGFVDTQYFGPGTRLTVL.

The chain has TRBV6-2 or TRBV6-3 and TRBJ1-1, with no clear D. Trimming pared 5 bases from V and 8 bases from J, leaving 9 bases between. Germline CDR1 is MNHEY and CDR2 is SVGEGT. The CDR3 contains 11 residues. The CDR3 DNA follows: TGTGCCAGCAGTGACACACTGGAAGCTTTCTTT. Translated, it gives CASSDTLEAFF.

The J gene is TRBJ1-1, the V gene TRBV6-1; 10 bases agree with TRBD1. Germline V gene sequence: CDR1 MNHNS, CDR2 SASEGT. Trimming at V came to 1 base and at J to 7 bases, leaving 6 bases not matched to a gene. CDR3 length: 15 amino acids. CDR3 sequence (DNA): TGTGCCAGCAGTGAAGTTAGACAGGGGGCGGGTGAAGCTTTCTTT. Protein product: CASSEVRQGAGEAFF.

The chain links TRBV6-1 to TRBJ2-1; D perhaps matches TRBD2 (6 bases). Trimming cost V 2 bases and J 8 bases, with 13 bases left between them. The CDR3 extends over 14 amino acids. CDR1 and CDR2 (germline): MNHNS, SASEGT. CDR3 nucleotide sequence: TGTGCCAGCAGTGAAATAGGAGGGATCCATGAGCAGTTCTTC. Its protein product is CASSEIGGIHEQFF.

The chain recombines TRBV18 with TRBJ2-2; no clear D gene. Germline V gene data show CDR1 as KGHSH and CDR2 as LQKENI. The ends were cut back, 6 bases at V and 6 bases at J, with 8 bases in the middle. CDR3 length: 12 amino acids. CDR3 bases: TGTGCCAGCTCTCTCGTATCCGGGGAGCTGTTTTTT. The encoded protein is CASSLVSGELFF. Looking up the rest from reference TRBV18 and TRBJ2-2 gives the full variable domain: NAGVMQNPRHLVRRRGQEARLRCSPMKGHSHVYWYRQLPEEGLKFMVYLQKENIIDESGMPKERFSAEFPKEGPSILRIQQVVRGDSAAYFCASSLVSGELFFGEGSRLTVL.

This chain connects TRBV3-1 (or the pseudogene TRBV3-2) to TRBJ2-5, with 7 bases that match TRBD1. V lost 0 bases and J lost 5; bases outside the gene matches: 9. From germline, CDR1 is LGHDT and CDR2 YNNKEL (reference sequence). This CDR3 contains 16 residues. CDR3 loop: CASSQDTNRGGETQYF. The CDR3 coding sequence is TGTGCCAGCAGCCAAGATACGAACAGGGGTGGCGAGACCCAGTACTTC.

With respect to this clone: The identical CDR3 is also encoded by other nucleotide sequences in the sample. The chain uses TRBV7-9 and TRBJ2-7; D possibly corresponds to TRBD2 (6 bases). V lost 4 bases, J lost 3 bases, and 10 bases lay in between. The CDR3 is 13 amino acids. Germline CDR1 reads SEHNR; CDR2 reads FQNEAQ (reference sequence). The CDR3 region is CASSSPGGYEQYF. The DNA for the CDR3 is TGTGCCAGCAGCTCCCCCGGGGGCTACGAGCAGTACTTC.

V gene TRBV5-4 combines with J gene TRBJ2-1; TRBD2 matches at 9 bases. The germline gives CDR1 SGHNT, CDR2 YYREEE (reference sequence). CDR3 length: 15 residues. The ends lost 4 bases at V and 4 bases at J; junction bases unmatched: 6. CDR3 amino acids: CASSQGTSKYNEQFF. The CDR3 DNA reads as TGTGCCAGCAGCCAGGGGACTAGCAAATACAATGAGCAGTTCTTC.

This clone has only one observation. DNA for the CDR3: TGCGCCAGCAGCTTGTGGGGACAGGCTAATGAAAAACTGTTTTTT. This translates into CASSLWGQANEKLFF. The chain recombines TRBV5-1 with TRBJ1-4, with 8 bases that match TRBD1. V lost 1 base and J lost 3; bases outside the gene matches: 2. CDR1 and CDR2 (germline): SGHRS, YFSETQ. The CDR3 is 15 amino acids.

The V call is TRBV12-5, the J call TRBJ2-1; no clear D. Germline lookup yields CDR1 LGHNT and CDR2 FRNRAP. The CDR3 runs to 13 residues. V was shortened by 6 bases and J by 8 bases, with 14 bases between the two germline ends. Written as DNA, the CDR3 is TGTGCTAGTGGCCCGGAGTCGGCCGATGAGCAGTTCTTC. As protein: CASGPESADEQFF.

The gene calls are TRBV4-1 and TRBJ2-7, with D possibly matching TRBD1 (6 bases). Germline CDR1 reads MGHRA; CDR2 reads YSYEKL. This CDR3 has 15 amino acids. The V end lost 3 bases, the J end lost 0 bases, and 12 bases lay between the germline ends. CDR3 nucleotides: TGCGCCAGCAGCCAGAGAACAGGGAGCTCCTACGAGCAGTACTTC. It encodes CASSQRTGSSYEQYF.

The chain has TRBV30 and TRBJ1-6, with D possibly matching TRBD1 (5 bases). The CDR3 contains 14 residues. Germline CDR1 reads GTSNPN; CDR2 reads SVGIG (reference sequence). V gave up 2 bases and J gave up 6 bases, with 11 bases separating them. The CDR3 loop reads CAWSIAQGNSPLHF. Here the CDR3 DNA reads TGTGCCTGGAGTATTGCTCAGGGTAATTCACCCCTCCACTTT.

The chain is built from TRBV4-1 and TRBJ2-5; 10 bases are a match to TRBD2. Germline loops: CDR1 MGHRA, CDR2 YSYEKL. Trimming at V came to 3 bases and at J to 4 bases, leaving 5 bases not matched to a gene. The CDR3 has 15 residues. The CDR3 nucleotides read TGCGCCAGCAGCCAGGTAGCGGGAGGTGGAGAGACCCAGTACTTC. Amino acid sequence: CASSQVAGGGETQYF.

CDR3 DNA sequence: TGTGCCAGCGGGCGGGCTGGGAATCGGTACGAGCAGTACTTC. Its protein is CASGRAGNRYEQYF. The rearrangement joins TRBV5-5 to TRBJ2-7, with a tentative D call TRBD2 (5 bases). The CDR3 length is 14 residues. The V end was cut by 7 bases, the J end by 4 bases, with 18 bases between. Germline CDR1 and CDR2: SGHKS and YYEKEE (reference sequence). Filled out from reference TRBV5-5 and TRBJ2-7, the complete variable domain reads DAGVTQSPTHLIKTRGQQVTLRCSPISGHKSVSWYQQVLGQGPQFIFQYYEKEERGRGNFPDRFSARQFPNYSSELNVNALLLGDSALYLCASGRAGNRYEQYFGPGTRLTVT.

This chain connects TRBV4-1 to TRBJ2-3; the D gene is possibly TRBD2 (6 bases). This CDR3 is 12 amino acids long. V dropped 4 bases and J dropped 8 bases, with 10 bases sitting between them. Germline assignment: CDR1 MGHRA and CDR2 YSYEKL. In DNA form, the CDR3 reads TGCGCCAGCAGCCCTCAGGGAGGTACGCAGTATTTT. Encoded protein: CASSPQGGTQYF.

V and J are TRBV27 and TRBJ2-1; the D is unclear. CDR1 and CDR2 (germline): MNHEY, SMNVEV (reference sequence). The CDR3 has 13 residues. V was pared by 2 bases and J by 8 bases, with 10 bases between. CDR3 loop: CASSLRPGYEQFF. The CDR3 DNA follows: TGTGCCAGCAGTTTACGGCCTGGATATGAGCAGTTCTTC.

The V and J genes are TRBV6-5 and TRBJ1-5, with D possibly being TRBD1 (6 bases). The germline V gene has CDR1 MNHEY and CDR2 SVGAGI. CDR3 size: 15 residues. The V and J ends lost 7 bases and 4 bases respectively, with 17 bases between them. In DNA, the CDR3 is TGTGCCAGCACCACACCCGAGGGGGGGAATCAGCCCCAGCATTTT. Amino acids: CASTTPEGGNQPQHF.

The rearrangement uses TRBV13 and TRBJ1-1, with no clear D. The CDR3 has 16 residues. Deletions cut 1 base from V and 7 bases from J, with 19 bases between. The germline CDR1 and CDR2 sequences are PRHDT and FYEKMQ (reference sequence). The CDR3 DNA follows: TGTGCCAGCAGCTTAGATGGTAACCGACTGACAAATGAAGCTTTCTTT. It codes for CASSLDGNRLTNEAFF.

CDR3 in amino acids: CASSVETSGNTGELFF. CDR3 DNA: TGTGCCAGCAGCGTAGAGACTAGCGGGAACACCGGGGAGCTGTTTTTT. The chain links TRBV9 to TRBJ2-2; 9 nucleotides align to TRBD2. This CDR3 comprises 16 residues. Trimming cost V 0 bases and J 1 base; bases outside gene matches: 1. Germline values: CDR1 SGDLS, CDR2 YYNGEE.

The CDR3 here is CASSLASGNQPQHF. DNA of the CDR3: TGCGCCAGCAGCTTGGCGTCGGGGAATCAGCCCCAGCATTTT. This chain links TRBV5-1 with TRBJ1-5, with no clear D. Trimming took off 0 bases at V and 4 bases at J, with 8 bases between the two ends. Looked up from germline, CDR1 is SGHRS and CDR2 is YFSETQ. The CDR3 consists of 14 residues.

The rearrangement joins TRBV7-2 to TRBJ1-6; 10 bases map to TRBD1. CDR1 is SGHTA and CDR2 is FQGNSA in the germline V gene. The CDR3 consists of 17 residues. The trim removed 5 bases at V and 10 bases at J, leaving 14 bases unmatched. DNA for the CDR3: TGTGCCAGCAGCCGCCATCGGCAGGGACAGGGGTTCTCACCCCTCCACTTT. Its protein is CASSRHRQGQGFSPLHF.

This chain joins TRBV18 and TRBJ1-1; D is perhaps TRBD1 (5 bases). The CDR3 spans 14 residues. Germline V lookup: CDR1 KGHSH, CDR2 LQKENI. V dropped 3 bases and J dropped 2 bases, with 10 bases sitting between them. CDR3 loop: CASSPRTPNTEAFF. The CDR3 DNA reads TGTGCCAGCTCACCCAGGACACCCAACACTGAAGCTTTCTTT.

This chain uses TRBV4-1 with TRBJ2-1; D is ambiguous. Per germline, CDR1 MGHRA and CDR2 YSYEKL. V lost 8 bases and J 1 base, leaving 0 bases between the germline ends. The CDR3 runs 10 residues. The CDR3 region is CASSYNEQFF. Here the CDR3 DNA reads TGCGCCAGCTCCTACAATGAGCAGTTCTTC.

The chain has TRBV28 and TRBJ1-5; 9 nucleotides agree with TRBD1. Germline V gene sequence: CDR1 MDHEN, CDR2 SYDVKM. The length of the CDR3 is 15 residues. After removal of 6 bases from V and 9 bases from J, the junction contained 12 bases not matched to a gene. The CDR3 DNA reads as TGTGCCAGCAGATTTGGGGGACAGGGAGTCGCGCCCCAGCATTTT. Residues: CASRFGGQGVAPQHF.

V and J are TRBV13 and TRBJ1-6; D is possibly TRBD1 (5 bases). Looked up from germline, CDR1 is PRHDT and CDR2 is FYEKMQ (reference sequence). This CDR3 is built from 12 residues. Trimming left V 5 bases short and J 13 bases short, with 12 bases between. CDR3 in DNA: TGTGCCAGCAGCCCTGAGGGGCAGCCCCTCCACTTT. It yields the protein CASSPEGQPLHF.